This T cell receptor beta chain was obtained from a study of siplizumab effects on memory and regulatory T cells (dated by TCRdb to about 2019). Study-wide context: The study looked at the effect of siplizumab, an anti-CD2 antibody, on alloreactive T-cell subsets in allogeneic mixed lymphocyte reactions made from human PBMCs. Beyond this particular receptor, the publication reports: Of the alloreactive CD4+ clones that could be mapped, the Treg-derived share averaged about 63% with siplizumab compared with 25% to 30% in control reactions. Unstimulated naive T cells appeared to be more diverse than memory T cells, and naive cells seemed to make a substantial contribution to the alloresponse. The cumulative frequency of alloreactive sequences traceable to unstimulated CD4+ memory T cells was significantly reduced by siplizumab. For roughly 80-96% of proliferating CD4+ or CD8+ clones, no naive or memory phenotype could be assigned. Because sequences below about 10^-5 frequency were poorly captured, only a minor fraction of alloreactive clones could be mapped to unstimulated subsets. Whether proliferating Tregs from siplizumab cultures actually had suppressive function was not functionally confirmed.

Library creation used the immunoSEQ multiplex PCR assay. The deep sequencing platform assayed about 91,000 TCR templates per sample. Genomic DNA extracted from sorted T cells was used for TCRbeta CDR3 sequencing. The original methods were these. The R programming language was used for clonal analysis of TCRbeta CDR3 data. Alloreactive CD4+ and CD8+ clones were identified by comparing unstimulated samples to CFSE-low samples taken after the reaction. Regulatory or non-regulatory origin of alloreactive CD4+ clones was assigned by matching sequences to the sorted unstimulated Treg and non-Treg repertoires. Imported from immuneACCESS, the table was reduced by TCRdb to in-frame sequences with V and J called. These copies leave out some clones; in studies compared against another copy, an unresolved V gene accounts for under half, and the cause of the remainder is not known. The DNA gave D and trimming, while V, J and clone size come from that table. For this sample the table gives 50,000 to 70,000 clones, of which around 96% were detected only once. 0.095% of the sample lies in the top ten.

Trimming leaves V shorter by 3 bases and J shorter by 3 bases, with the junction holding 9 bases beyond the gene matches. The CDR3 starts with the cysteine, ends with the phenylalanine, and has 16 residues. Here the CDR3 DNA is all that survives: 48 bases in frame from base 1. From a lookup of the germline V gene (reference sequence), CDR1 and CDR2 are LNHNV and YYDKDF. Remarks on this clone: The clone's antigen remains unknown. Base qualities are not recorded, but no much larger clone differs from it by a single base.

In addition, sequencing in three donor pairs included unstimulated CD8+ effector memory subsets alongside CD4+ naive, CD8+ naive, CD8+ TEMRA and CD4+ memory subsets. Sorted unstimulated T cells and proliferating T cells recovered from mixed lymphocyte reactions underwent TCRbeta CDR3 sequencing. Fresh whole blood from nine to eleven HLA-typed healthy donors was used to isolate PBMCs. The receptor was derived from a human donor in good health. The sample consisted of naive CD8+ T cells sorted from blood. Interpreted using the paper, the cell subset or site label stands for: unstimulated naive T cells. The sequence joins TRBV15 to TRBJ2-7; TRBD2 matches 9 bases in the middle. Read as DNA, the sequence is TGTGCCACCAGCAGTGGGGCGGGGGGGTCGAACTACGAGCAGTACTTC. It codes for CATSSGAGGSNYEQYF.